This T cell receptor beta chain was recovered during a study of blood T cell repertoires in COVID-19 (dated by TCRdb to the early 2020s). For the wider study: The collaborator samples originated in the United States, Italy and Spain and spanned the acute and convalescent phases of COVID-19. The material from the prospective study consisted of cDNA or gDNA derived from T cells, B-cell-depleted T cells, or PBMCs. Deeply sampled blood TCRbeta repertoires from subjects exposed to, actively infected with, or recovered from COVID-19 were included in the dataset. A freely available public database, intended as a resource for researchers studying the immune response to SARS-CoV-2, is where the repertoires were released. The samples were drawn from two sources: the first 160 participants of the ongoing ImmuneRACE study, and 1,000 to 1,500 subjects contributed by 6 global collaborators. The sample metadata nearly always contained a de-identified subject ID, COVID-19 status, age in years and sex. Where available, HLA class I and class II types were taken from metadata supplied by the sample provider and were not determined by assay-based typing. The study at large found these results: Clinical and demographic metadata were provided uncurated, with the amount varying by source and participant.

The CDR3 goes from the cysteine to the phenylalanine over 16 residues. CDR3 DNA is the only sequence kept; it has 48 bases, read in frame from the first base. The germline V gene supplies CDR1 MNHNS and CDR2 SASEGT. Germline trimming amounts to 4 bases on V and 2 bases on J, with 6 as the count of junction bases outside the gene matches. The immunoSEQ Assay, a bias-controlled multiplex PCR, was used to amplify TCRbeta CDR3 regions from genomic DNA. Processing in the source paper ran as follows. Nucleated cell counts per sample were estimated from amplification of reference gene primers within the assay. To quantify the absolute abundance of each unique TCRbeta CDR3 rearrangement, sequence reads were collapsed and filtered. For each sample, productive Simpson clonality was calculated as the square root of Simpson's diversity index across productive rearrangements. The source is immuneACCESS, and TCRdb retained only in-frame sequences with V and J called. Part of the clones is not carried over; for the studies checked, unresolved V genes explain less than half of this, and the remainder is unexplained. V and J calls plus clone size are reproduced from that table; the DNA served to infer D and trimming. Here the sample has 50,000 to 80,000 clones; roughly 90% occur a single time. The ten largest clones take up 9.1% of the sample.

As concerns this clone: Its antigen has not been determined. No quality values exist for individual bases; no much larger clone is one base distant.

The collaborating institutions used their own protocols to collect whole blood in K2EDTA tubes. For TCRbeta analysis, collaborators shipped samples in one of three forms: frozen whole blood, isolated PBMCs, or DNA extracted from either of those sample types. The V and J genes are TRBV6-1 and TRBJ2-3, and 10 junctional nucleotides match TRBD2. Sequencing used peripheral blood. The receptor was isolated from a woman of 80 years or more with active COVID-19. Here is the DNA: TGTGCCAGCAGTGCCGGGACTAGCGCGCTCACAGATACGCAGTATTTT. It translates to CASSAGTSALTDTQYF.